What follows is one T cell receptor (beta chain) and its context. Its antigen remains unknown. This sample stems from a study of cytomegalovirus exposure and HLA in healthy donors. In germline, CDR1 is MNHEY, CDR2 SMNVEV (reference sequence). This CDR3 has 14 residues. V lost 7 bases, J lost 0 bases, and 13 bases lay in between. The PCR used 60 Vbeta and 13 Jbeta primers. The repertoire was sequenced with immunoSEQ multiplex PCR; TCRdb's copy has only in-frame clones and lacks some. Among about 120,000 clones listed, 65% to 80% were seen once. The study's findings and limits: Later analysis identified a missense DCLRE1C variant that was linked to TCR beta V- and J-gene trimming. CMV serostatus was the only immune exposure information that was available.

The rearrangement links TRBV27 to TRBJ2-7; tentatively, D is TRBD2 (5 bases). This TCR derives from a female donor in good health and CMV-seronegative. The sequenced sample consisted of PBMCs. DNA of the CDR3: TGTGCCAGCACCCCGGGATTAAGCTCCTACGAGCAGTACTTC. Translated: CASTPGLSSYEQYF.